The 19 T cell receptor beta chains below come from one sample, sequenced in a study of STAT5B mutations in CD4+ large granular lymphocyte leukemia. Here immunoSEQ multiplex PCR was the method, and the copy in TCRdb shows in-frame clones only, minus some. The sample shows 40,000 to 55,000 clones, approximately 83% of them seen only once. The specimen was CD4+ T cells from blood buffy coats. These receptors were obtained from a human donor in good health.

The chain combines TRBV28 with TRBJ1-1, with a weak D call TRBD1 (6 bases). The CDR3 has 15 amino acids. Trimming took 4 bases from V and 7 from J, leaving 19 bases between them. Germline values: CDR1 MDHEN, CDR2 SYDVKM. Here the CDR3 reads CASSSPGTRGGEAFF. The CDR3 nucleotides are TGTGCCAGCAGTTCCCCTGGGACAAGGGGAGGTGAAGCTTTCTTT. Together with reference TRBV28 and TRBJ1-1, the CDR3 gives the full variable domain: DVKVTQSSRYLVKRTGEKVFLECVQDMDHENMFWYRQDPGLGLRLIYFSYDVKMKEKGDIPEGYSVSREKKERFSLILESASTNQTSMYLCASSSPGTRGGEAFFGQGTRLTVV.

The chain uses TRBV6-1 and TRBJ2-3; 8 bases match TRBD2. The CDR3 has 15 residues. Germline-derived CDR1 and CDR2 are MNHNS and SASEGT. V lost 4 bases to trimming and J lost 8 bases; unmatched junction nucleotides: 11. This CDR3 is CASSAAGTRGGTQYF. In DNA, the CDR3 is TGTGCCAGCAGTGCGGCCGGGACTAGAGGAGGTACGCAGTATTTT.

The chain uses TRBV2 and TRBJ1-1; possible D gene TRBD1, 6 bases. The V end lost 8 bases, the J end lost 5 bases, and 21 bases lay between the germline ends. In germline, CDR1 is SNHLY, CDR2 FYNNEI. The CDR3 spans 15 residues. CDR3 sequence reads: CASPPRGRRGTEAFF. The CDR3 nucleotides are TGTGCCAGCCCGCCCCGGGGGCGGAGAGGAACTGAAGCTTTCTTT.

The rearrangement links TRBV7-2 to TRBJ2-1; D is undetermined. The germline V and J ends were trimmed by 2 bases and 7 bases, with 12 bases remaining between them. Germline assignment: CDR1 SGHTA and CDR2 FQGNSA. This CDR3 is 14 amino acids long. CDR3 DNA sequence: TGTGCCAGCAGCTTAAGCCTGACAATAAATGAGCAGTTCTTC. It encodes CASSLSLTINEQFF.

The chain is built from TRBV11-3 and TRBJ1-3; 7 nucleotides match TRBD1. Germline CDR1 SGHNT, CDR2 YENEEA. The CDR3 spans 15 residues. V lost 3 bases, J lost 0 bases, and 2 bases stayed unmatched. CDR3: CASSLGQSSGNTIYF. CDR3 nucleotides: TGTGCCAGCAGCTTGGGACAGTCCTCTGGAAACACCATATATTTT.

The V call is TRBV20-1, the J call TRBJ2-1; D is uncertain. The germline gives CDR1 DFQATT, CDR2 SNEGSKA (reference sequence). The V and J ends lost 2 bases and 8 bases respectively, with 4 bases between them. The CDR3 has 10 amino acids. CDR3 loop: CSARRDEQFF. Here the CDR3 DNA reads TGCAGTGCTAGAAGGGATGAGCAGTTCTTC.

The V gene is TRBV28, the J gene TRBJ1-4; D is ambiguous. Germline V lookup: CDR1 MDHEN, CDR2 SYDVKM. V lost 6 bases and J lost 8, with 10 bases in between. There are 12 residues in the CDR3. CDR3 sequence: CASRLGGEKLFF. CDR3 coding DNA: TGTGCCAGCAGGTTAGGAGGGGAAAAACTGTTTTTT.

The chain carries TRBV5-1 and TRBJ1-1; TRBD1 agrees at 7 bases. Germline CDR1 and CDR2: SGHRS and YFSETQ. CDR3 size: 17 residues. Trimming cost V 4 bases and J 4 bases; bases outside gene matches: 16. The CDR3 spells CASSPVGTASLSTEAFF. In DNA form, the CDR3 reads TGCGCCAGCAGCCCGGTGGGGACAGCGTCTTTGAGCACTGAAGCTTTCTTT.

This rearrangement joins TRBV9 to TRBJ2-1; D is possibly TRBD2 (6 bases). Between the trimmed V and J ends, which lost 3 bases and 4 bases, there was a span of 14 bases. Germline assignment: CDR1 SGDLS and CDR2 YYNGEE. The CDR3 sequence is 15 residues long. CDR3 in amino acids: CASSAQGGDYNEQFF. The DNA of the CDR3 is TGTGCCAGCAGCGCCCAAGGAGGGGATTACAATGAGCAGTTCTTC.

This sequence joins TRBV9 and TRBJ1-3; D possibly corresponds to TRBD1 (5 bases). There are 18 residues in the CDR3. Germline loops: CDR1 SGDLS, CDR2 YYNGEE. V lost 0 bases and J lost 3, with 19 bases in between. For the CDR3, the DNA is TGTGCCAGCAGCGTAGATCCCCCTGGCGGGGGTGGTGGAAACACCATATATTTT. Translating it yields CASSVDPPGGGGGNTIYF.

The rearrangement joins TRBV28 to TRBJ1-5; possibly TRBD1 for D (6 bases). In germline, CDR1 is MDHEN, CDR2 SYDVKM. V was cut by 6 bases and J by 9 bases, with 12 bases left in between. The CDR3 has 12 residues. The CDR3 reads CASRDSTGPQHF. CDR3 DNA: TGTGCCAGCAGGGACAGTACGGGGCCCCAGCATTTT.

The V call is TRBV7-2, the J call TRBJ2-7; TRBD1 is a possible D gene (6 bases). V lost 3 bases and J 1 base, leaving 13 bases between the germline ends. Germline V lookup: CDR1 SGHTA, CDR2 FQGNSA. This CDR3 comprises 15 residues. The CDR3 region has the DNA TGTGCCAGCAGCTTTAGGGCAGGGGAGTCCTACGAGCAGTACTTC. Translating gives CASSFRAGESYEQYF.

The V gene is TRBV6-1, the J gene TRBJ1-2; D gene unclear. Germline V gene data show CDR1 as MNHNS and CDR2 as SASEGT. The CDR3 length is 13 residues. V lost 7 bases and J 5 bases, leaving 14 bases between the germline ends. DNA for the CDR3: TGTGCCAGCACTGACCTGCGCAATTATGGCTACACCTTC. Encoded protein: CASTDLRNYGYTF.

The V gene is TRBV5-1, the J gene TRBJ2-2; 7 bases fit TRBD1. The CDR3 is made up of 18 amino acids. Trimming removed 3 bases from V and 0 bases from J; junction bases left unmatched: 11. The V gene's germline CDR1 is SGHRS and CDR2 YFSETQ. The CDR3 region has the DNA TGCGCCAGCAGCTCAATCTTGACAGGGACAGCGAACACCGGGGAGCTGTTTTTT. Translated: CASSSILTGTANTGELFF. The full variable domain, its missing parts supplied by reference TRBV5-1 and TRBJ2-2, is KAGVTQTPRYLIKTRGQQVTLSCSPISGHRSVSWYQQTPGQGLQFLFEYFSETQRNKGNFPGRFSGRQFSNSRSEMNVSTLELGDSALYLCASSSILTGTANTGELFFGEGSRLTVL.

The DNA for the CDR3 is TGTGCCAGCAGAAAACAGGGGAGCGATGGCTACACCTTC. Translation gives CASRKQGSDGYTF. V and J are TRBV5-4 and TRBJ1-2; TRBD1 matches at 7 bases. V was clipped by 5 bases and J by 6 bases; unmatched bases: 7. The CDR3 extends over 13 amino acids. Germline V CDR1 and CDR2: SGHNT, YYREEE (reference sequence).

The V and J genes are TRBV7-8 and TRBJ2-1, with 9 nucleotides matching TRBD2. Per germline, CDR1 SGHVS and CDR2 FQNEAQ. Germline trimming cut 1 base from V and 3 bases from J; bases unmatched to any gene: 7. The CDR3 totals 17 residues. The DNA for the CDR3 is TGTGCCAGCAGCTTAGTAGGGTCTAGCGGGATCTACAATGAGCAGTTCTTC. This codes for CASSLVGSSGIYNEQFF.

The rearrangement joins TRBV10-3 to TRBJ1-4, with TRBD1 matching 7 bases. The germline V gene encodes CDR1 ENHRY and CDR2 SYGVKD. The CDR3 has 15 amino acids. V lost 3 bases and J lost 7; bases outside the gene matches: 8. The CDR3 reads CAISDSGTVVEKLFF. The DNA for the CDR3 is TGTGCCATCAGTGACTCCGGGACAGTCGTTGAAAAACTGTTTTTT.

The chain employs TRBV5-6 and TRBJ1-2, with D possibly being TRBD1 (5 bases). Deletions cut 4 bases from V and 3 bases from J, with 16 bases between. This CDR3 region has 15 residues. The germline gives CDR1 SGHDT, CDR2 YYEEEE. Here the CDR3 reads CASSPPVGRDYGYTF. DNA for the CDR3: TGTGCCAGCAGCCCCCCTGTGGGGCGCGACTATGGCTACACCTTC.

The chain joins TRBV28 to TRBJ1-1; D gene unclear. The CDR3 extends over 13 amino acids. Germline V gives CDR1 MDHEN, CDR2 SYDVKM. Trimming pared 5 bases from V and 0 bases from J, leaving 7 bases between. Here the CDR3 reads CASSPPVNTEAFF. Here the CDR3 DNA reads TGTGCCAGCAGTCCTCCGGTGAACACTGAAGCTTTCTTT. Full variable domain (outside the CDR3, taken from reference TRBV28 and TRBJ1-1): DVKVTQSSRYLVKRTGEKVFLECVQDMDHENMFWYRQDPGLGLRLIYFSYDVKMKEKGDIPEGYSVSREKKERFSLILESASTNQTSMYLCASSPPVNTEAFFGQGTRLTVV.